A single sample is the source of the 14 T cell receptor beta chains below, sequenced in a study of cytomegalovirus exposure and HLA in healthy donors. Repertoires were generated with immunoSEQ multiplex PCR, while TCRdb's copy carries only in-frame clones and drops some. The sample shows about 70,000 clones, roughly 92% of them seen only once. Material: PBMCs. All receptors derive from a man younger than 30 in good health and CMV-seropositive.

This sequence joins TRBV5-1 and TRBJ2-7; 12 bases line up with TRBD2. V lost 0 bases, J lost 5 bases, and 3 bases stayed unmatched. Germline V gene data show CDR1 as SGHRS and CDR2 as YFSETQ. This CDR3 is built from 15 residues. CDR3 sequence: CASSLGLAGDNEQYF. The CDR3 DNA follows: TGCGCCAGCAGCTTGGGACTAGCGGGAGATAACGAGCAGTACTTC.

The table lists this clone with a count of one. The CDR3 region has the DNA TGTGCCAGCAGCCGACGAGGAGCGGGACTCACAGATACGCAGTATTTT. Its translation is CASSRRGAGLTDTQYF. The V call is TRBV27, the J call TRBJ2-3, with TRBD2 identical over 7 bases. The trim removed 6 bases at V and 2 bases at J, leaving 11 bases unmatched. Germline CDR1 is MNHEY and CDR2 is SMNVEV (reference sequence). The CDR3 sequence is 16 residues long.

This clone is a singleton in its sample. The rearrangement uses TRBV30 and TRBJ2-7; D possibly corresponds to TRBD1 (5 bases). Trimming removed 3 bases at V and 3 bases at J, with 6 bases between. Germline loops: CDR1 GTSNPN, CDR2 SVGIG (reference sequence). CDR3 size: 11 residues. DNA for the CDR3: TGTGCCTGGAGACAGGTCTACGAGCAGTACTTC. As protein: CAWRQVYEQYF.

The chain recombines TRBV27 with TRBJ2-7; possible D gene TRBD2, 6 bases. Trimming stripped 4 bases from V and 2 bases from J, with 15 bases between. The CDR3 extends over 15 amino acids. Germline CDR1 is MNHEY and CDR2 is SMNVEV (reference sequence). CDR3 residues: CASSSGTSPAYEQYF. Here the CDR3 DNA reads TGTGCCAGCAGTTCCGGGACTTCTCCGGCCTACGAGCAGTACTTC.

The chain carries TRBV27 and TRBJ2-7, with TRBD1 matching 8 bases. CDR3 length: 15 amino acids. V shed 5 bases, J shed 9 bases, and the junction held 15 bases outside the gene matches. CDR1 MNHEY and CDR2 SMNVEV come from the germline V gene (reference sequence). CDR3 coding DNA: TGTGCCAGCAGTCTTATGTCGGACAGGGTGCTCGGGCAGTACTTC. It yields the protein CASSLMSDRVLGQYF.

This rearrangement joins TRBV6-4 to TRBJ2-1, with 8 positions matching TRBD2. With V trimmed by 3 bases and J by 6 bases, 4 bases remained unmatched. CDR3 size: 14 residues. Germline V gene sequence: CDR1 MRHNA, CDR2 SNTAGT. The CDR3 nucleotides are TGTGCCAGCAGTGAGCGGGAGGCCGCCAATGAGCAGTTCTTC. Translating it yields CASSEREAANEQFF.

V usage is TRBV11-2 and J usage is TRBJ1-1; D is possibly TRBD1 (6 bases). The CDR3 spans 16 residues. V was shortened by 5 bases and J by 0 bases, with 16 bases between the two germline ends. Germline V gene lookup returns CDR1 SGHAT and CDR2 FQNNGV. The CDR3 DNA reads TGTGCCAGCAGCCCCGGACAGCCTACCCTGAACACTGAAGCTTTCTTT. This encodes CASSPGQPTLNTEAFF. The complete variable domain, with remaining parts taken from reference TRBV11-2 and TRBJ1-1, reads EAGVAQSPRYKIIEKRQSVAFWCNPISGHATLYWYQQILGQGPKLLIQFQNNGVVDDSQLPKDRFSAERLKGVDSTLKIQPAKLEDSAVYLCASSPGQPTLNTEAFFGQGTRLTVV.

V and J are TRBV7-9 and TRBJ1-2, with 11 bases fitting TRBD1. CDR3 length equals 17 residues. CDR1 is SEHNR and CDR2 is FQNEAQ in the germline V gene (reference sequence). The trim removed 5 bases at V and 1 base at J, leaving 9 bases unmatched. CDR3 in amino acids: CASSLGQGALGNYGYTF. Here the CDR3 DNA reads TGTGCCAGCAGCCTCGGACAGGGGGCCTTGGGTAACTATGGCTACACCTTC.

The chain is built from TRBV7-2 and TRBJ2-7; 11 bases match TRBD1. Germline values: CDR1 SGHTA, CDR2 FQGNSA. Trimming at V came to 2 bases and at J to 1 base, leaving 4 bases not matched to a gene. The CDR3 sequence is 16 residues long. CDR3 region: CASSLTGTGGSYEQYF. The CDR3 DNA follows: TGTGCCAGCAGCTTAACGGGGACAGGGGGGTCCTACGAGCAGTACTTC.

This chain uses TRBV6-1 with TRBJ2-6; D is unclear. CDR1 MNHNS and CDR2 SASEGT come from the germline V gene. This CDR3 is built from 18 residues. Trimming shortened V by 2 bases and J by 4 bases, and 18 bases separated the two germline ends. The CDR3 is CASSETSFGHSGANVLTF. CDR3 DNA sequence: TGTGCCAGCAGTGAAACCTCATTTGGGCATTCGGGGGCCAACGTCCTGACTTTC.

CDR3 sequence reads: CASSLQAGGSYEQYF. In DNA form, the CDR3 reads TGTGCCAGCAGCTTACAAGCGGGAGGCTCCTACGAGCAGTACTTC. The V and J genes are TRBV7-2 and TRBJ2-7; 9 nucleotides agree with TRBD2. The junction had 2 bases not matched to a gene; V was cut back by 2 bases and J by 0 bases. Germline V gene lookup returns CDR1 SGHTA and CDR2 FQGNSA. The CDR3 length is 15 residues.

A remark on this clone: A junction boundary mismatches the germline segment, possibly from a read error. Here the CDR3 DNA reads TGTGCCAGCAGCTTAAATCCAGGGGTGTACGTGCAGTACTTC. This codes for CASSLNPGVYVQYF. The chain combines TRBV7-2 with TRBJ2-7, with D tentatively TRBD1 (6 bases). The CDR3 loop spans 14 amino acids. Germline V gene lookup returns CDR1 SGHTA and CDR2 FQGNSA.

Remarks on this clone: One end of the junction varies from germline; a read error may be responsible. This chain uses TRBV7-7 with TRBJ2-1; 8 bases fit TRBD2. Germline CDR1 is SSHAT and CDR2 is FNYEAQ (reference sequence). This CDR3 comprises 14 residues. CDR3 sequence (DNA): TGTGCTAGCAGCTTAAACGGGAGGGCCGATGAGCAGTTCTTC. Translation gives CASSLNGRADEQFF.

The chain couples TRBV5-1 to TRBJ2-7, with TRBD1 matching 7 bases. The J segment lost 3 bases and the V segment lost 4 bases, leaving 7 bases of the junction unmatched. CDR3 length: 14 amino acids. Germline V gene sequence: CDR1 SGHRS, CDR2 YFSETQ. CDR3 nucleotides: TGCGCCAGCAGCCCGGGACAGAGTAACTACGAGCAGTACTTC. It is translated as CASSPGQSNYEQYF.